This T cell receptor (beta chain) appears in the sequencing data of a study of blood T cells in healthy people across ages. Findings and limits, study-wide: TCR beta diversity per million T cells fell roughly linearly with age. Higher diversity and more naive CD4+ cells were features of long-lived donors, compared to aged donors.

The donors, healthy Caucasians from Russia, were aged roughly 6 to 90. The CDR3 sequence is 13 residues long. CDR1 and CDR2 (germline): DFQATT, SNEGSKA (reference sequence). V gave up 6 bases and J gave up 9 bases; unmatched junction bases: 11. On this clonotype: Its antigen is currently unknown.

Combining a sample-barcoded 5' primer with a J-beta primer mix, a second PCR ran for 7 to 11 cycles. TCRdb re-called the 5' RACE reads with MiXCR, one entry per CDR3 protein. The table lists around 670,000 distinct CDR3 sequences, around 31% of them singletons. The sequence was collected from a woman older than 75 in good health. The sample was blood. The chain carries TRBV20-1 and TRBJ1-5; 7 nucleotides line up with TRBD1. The CDR3 is CSARDSPQRPQHF. Written as DNA, the CDR3 is TGCAGTGCCCGGGACAGCCCCCAACGGCCCCAGCATTTT.